Below, 25 T cell receptor beta chains from the same sample are listed, as sequenced in a study of regulatory T cells in long-lasting Graves disease. Time point in this sample: persistent/refractory GD, antithyroid drugs over 5 years with positive TRAb. PBMCs were the source of the RNA used for TCR sequencing. Arm-PCR with iRepertoire HTBI primers amplified the CDR3 regions for these TCR beta libraries. TCRdb reanalysed the multiplex PCR reads using MiXCR and keeps one entry per CDR3 protein. The sample has under 500,000 distinct CDR3 sequences, less than 25% seen once. The sample here was peripheral blood mononuclear cells (PBMCs), taken when the disease was refractory, from a patient treated with antithyroid drugs. The receptors come from a female donor with Graves disease.

The CDR3 DNA follows: TGTGCCAGCAGCTTGGGGACAGGGGGTTACGATCAGCCCCAGCATTTT. Its protein is CASSLGTGGYDQPQHF. V is TRBV5-5 and J is TRBJ1-5; the match to TRBD1 covers 10 bases. J gave up 5 bases and V 0 bases, and 5 bases lay outside the gene matches. The CDR3 spans 16 residues. Germline V gene sequence: CDR1 SGHKS, CDR2 YYEKEE (reference sequence).

CDR3 bases: TGCGCCAGCAGCTACGGACAGCTACCAAATGAAAAACTGTTTTTT. Translation: CASSYGQLPNEKLFF. This chain uses TRBV5-1 with TRBJ1-4, with D perhaps matching TRBD1 (6 bases). Germline V gives CDR1 SGHRS, CDR2 YFSETQ. This CDR3 is built from 15 residues. Trimming cost V 3 bases and J 5 bases, with 14 bases left between them.

About this clonotype: One end of the junction varies from germline; a read error may be responsible. This chain uses TRBV5-1 with TRBJ2-2; 7 nucleotides align to TRBD1. The CDR3 sequence is 16 residues long. Looked up from germline, CDR1 is SGHRS and CDR2 is YFSETQ. CDR3 in DNA: TGCACCAGCAGCTTGTTGGGACAGTCCCTACGAGGGGAGCTGTTTTTT. Translated: CTSSLLGQSLRGELFF.

This chain uses TRBV20-1 with TRBJ2-4; TRBD1 or TRBD2 may be the D gene (5 bases each). Germline V lookup: CDR1 DFQATT, CDR2 SNEGSKA (reference sequence). V lost 3 bases to trimming and J lost 7 bases, with 16 bases between them. This CDR3 spans 14 amino acids. CDR3 region: CSASHEGDPNIQYF. The DNA of the CDR3 is TGCAGTGCTAGTCATGAAGGGGACCCCAACATTCAGTACTTC.

This clonotype occurred a few times. The V gene is TRBV6-2 or TRBV6-3, the J gene TRBJ1-1; D may be TRBD1 (6 bases). The germline V gene encodes CDR1 MNHEY and CDR2 SVGEGT. Between the trimmed V and J ends, which lost 5 bases and 10 bases, there was a span of 14 bases. The CDR3 runs 12 residues. CDR3 DNA: TGTGCCAGCAGTCCCCCCGGAGGGGGAGCTTTCTTT. Encoded protein: CASSPPGGGAFF.

The table lists this clonotype with many counts. For the CDR3, the DNA is TGCGCCAGCAGTGAGCCGGAGAGGCTAGCGGGAGTGTGGGGGTTGGAGTACTTC. Its protein product is CASSEPERLAGVWGLEYF. The chain combines TRBV10-2 with TRBJ2-5; 10 nucleotides match TRBD2. With V trimmed by 2 bases and J by 12 bases, 21 bases remained unmatched. The CDR3 runs 18 residues. The germline CDR1 and CDR2 sequences are WSHSY and SAAADI.

The rearrangement joins TRBV30 to TRBJ2-7, with D hard to call. Trimming removed 1 base from V and 5 bases from J, with 9 bases in between. The CDR3 is 12 amino acids. Per the germline V gene, CDR1 is GTSNPN and CDR2 is SVGIG (reference sequence). The CDR3 loop reads CAWSASDDEQYF. DNA for the CDR3: TGTGCCTGGAGTGCCTCAGACGACGAGCAGTACTTC.

Ten or more counts support this clonotype. The J gene is TRBJ2-5, the V gene TRBV27; D may match TRBD1 or TRBD2 (5 bases each). Germline V gene lookup returns CDR1 MNHEY and CDR2 SMNVEV (reference sequence). V was pared by 10 bases and J by 1 base, with 16 bases between. The CDR3 contains 14 residues. The CDR3 coding sequence is TGTGCCAACCTCTCCGGGACGCCCCAAGAGACCCAGTACTTC. Amino acid sequence: CANLSGTPQETQYF.

This rearrangement joins TRBV9 to TRBJ1-6; perhaps TRBD1 as D (5 bases). V shed 3 bases and J shed 6 bases, with 19 bases lying between them. Germline V gene lookup returns CDR1 SGDLS and CDR2 YYNGEE. CDR3 length: 17 amino acids. DNA for the CDR3: TGTGCCAGCAGCGCCCTCCCGTCCCAGGGCTTTAATTCACCCCTCCACTTT. This gives the protein CASSALPSQGFNSPLHF. The variable domain in full, with the rest retrieved from reference TRBV9 and TRBJ1-6, is DSGVTQTPKHLITATGQRVTLRCSPRSGDLSVYWYQQSLDQGLQFLIQYYNGEERAKGNILERFSAQQFPDLHSELNLSSLELGDSALYFCASSALPSQGFNSPLHFGNGTRLTVT.

This clonotype was detected a few times. The CDR3 DNA sequence: TGTGCCAGTAGTATACCCCCAGGGACAGGGAACCACGAGCAGTACTTC. It specifies CASSIPPGTGNHEQYF. The chain has TRBV19 and TRBJ2-7; the match to TRBD1 covers 9 bases. V lost 2 bases and J lost 5; bases outside the gene matches: 10. The CDR3 is 16 amino acids. Per the germline V gene, CDR1 is LNHDA and CDR2 is SQIVND (reference sequence).

This clonotype was counted between two and nine times. The chain uses TRBV28 and TRBJ1-5, with D perhaps matching TRBD1 (5 bases). Trimming took off 3 bases at V and 2 bases at J, with 8 bases between the two ends. The CDR3 has 14 amino acids. CDR1 is MDHEN, CDR2 SYDVKM, per germline. In DNA form, the CDR3 reads TGTGCCAGCAGTTTTGGACACGGCAATCAGCCCCAGCATTTT. Residues: CASSFGHGNQPQHF.

This clonotype appeared many times. The chain employs TRBV29-1 and TRBJ1-2; possibly TRBD1 for D (5 bases). This CDR3 contains 13 residues. V was trimmed by 6 bases and J by 6 bases, leaving 17 bases between them. CDR1 SQVTM and CDR2 ANQGSEA come from the germline V gene. The CDR3 loop is CSVETGSSDGYTF. The CDR3 DNA reads TGCAGCGTAGAAACAGGTTCCTCTGATGGCTACACCTTC.

This clonotype was recorded at least ten times. V is TRBV12-3 or TRBV12-4 and J is TRBJ2-5; 9 bases map to TRBD2. CDR3 length equals 16 residues. Trimming cost V 5 bases and J 5 bases; bases outside gene matches: 12. Here the CDR3 reads CASSHPAGGPPETQYF. DNA of the CDR3: TGTGCCAGCAGTCATCCAGCGGGAGGCCCCCCGGAGACCCAGTACTTC.

About this clonotype itself: Given a much more abundant clone one base away, this may be a read error. J is TRBJ1-4 and V is TRBV2; TRBD1 might be the D (5 bases). CDR1 is SNHLY, CDR2 FYNNEI, per germline. The CDR3 sequence is 15 residues long. CDR3 residues: CASNLGQGGDEKLLF. The CDR3 DNA sequence: TGTGCCAGCAACCTGGGTCAAGGAGGGGATGAAAAACTGTTATTT.

The chain is built from TRBV20-1 and TRBJ2-2; 13 bases are a match to TRBD2. Trimming removed 4 bases from V and 5 bases from J; junction bases left unmatched: 7. Germline V gives CDR1 DFQATT, CDR2 SNEGSKA (reference sequence). This CDR3 is built from 16 residues. In DNA form, the CDR3 reads TGCAGTGCTATCGGACTAGCGGGAGTCGATACCGGGGAGCTGTTTTTT. Protein product: CSAIGLAGVDTGELFF.

The genes are TRBV20-1 and TRBJ2-1; TRBD2 matches at 12 bases. This CDR3 region has 17 residues. The germline CDR1 and CDR2 sequences are DFQATT and SNEGSKA (reference sequence). Written as DNA, the CDR3 is TGCAGGACCTCCGGGACTAGCGGGCGTAGCTCCTACAATGAGCAGTTCTTC. It codes for CRTSGTSGRSSYNEQFF.

This clonotype showed up many times. The chain carries TRBV3-1 and TRBJ2-7; TRBD2 agrees at 8 bases. CDR3 length equals 15 residues. V dropped 1 base and J dropped 7; count of bases not matched to a gene: 9. CDR1 LGHDT and CDR2 YNNKEL come from the germline V gene (reference sequence). CDR3 bases: TGTGCCAGCAGCCAAGTCAGCGGGAGTACTGGAGAGCAGTACTTC. As protein: CASSQVSGSTGEQYF.

This clonotype has a count of ten or more. V usage is TRBV18 and J usage is TRBJ2-7; D call uncertain. V was cut by 8 bases and J by 1 base, with 9 bases left in between. The CDR3 is 12 amino acids. The germline gives CDR1 KGHSH, CDR2 LQKENI. This CDR3 is CASSPESYEQYF. The CDR3 coding sequence is TGTGCCAGCAGCCCCGAGTCCTACGAGCAGTACTTC.

Details on this clonotype: With a much larger clone just one base away, this may be a read error. This rearrangement joins TRBV7-9 to TRBJ2-7, with a possible D match to TRBD2 (6 bases). The CDR3 runs to 13 residues. Germline V gene data show CDR1 as SEHNR and CDR2 as FQNEAQ (reference sequence). CDR3 bases: TGTGCCAGCAGCTTCACTAGCACGTACGGGCAGTACTTC. This encodes CASSFTSTYGQYF.

V and J are TRBV14 and TRBJ2-5; D is unresolved. The CDR3 is 14 amino acids. Trimming cost V 4 bases and J 1 base, with 10 bases left between them. The germline V gene encodes CDR1 SGHDN and CDR2 FVKESK. The CDR3 bases are TGTGCCAGCAGCCGAGACGCGGCCCAAGAGACCCAGTACTTC. Amino acids: CASSRDAAQETQYF.

This clonotype was seen a few times. The chain couples TRBV29-1 to TRBJ2-4, with D tentatively TRBD2 (7 bases). Trimming shortened V by 4 bases and J by 8 bases, and 21 bases separated the two germline ends. CDR1 and CDR2 from the germline V gene are SQVTM and ANQGSEA. This CDR3 spans 15 amino acids. The CDR3 DNA reads TGCAGCGTTGCAAATCCCGGGGGGCGCACATACATTCAGTACTTC. Its protein product is CSVANPGGRTYIQYF.

The table lists this clonotype with a few counts. The gene calls are TRBV6-1 and TRBJ1-1, with D hard to call. CDR1 and CDR2 from the germline V gene are MNHNS and SASEGT. The CDR3 runs 14 residues. Trimming removed 5 bases at V and 1 base at J, with 11 bases between. CDR3 in DNA: TGTGCCAGCAGTCTCAGGAGACAGAACACTGAAGCTTTCTTT. Its translation: CASSLRRQNTEAFF.

This clonotype was recorded many times. The chain carries TRBV7-2 and TRBJ1-5; D possibly corresponds to TRBD1 (6 bases). Per germline, CDR1 SGHTA and CDR2 FQGNSA. The CDR3 spans 16 residues. The ends were cut back, 4 bases at V and 0 bases at J, with 13 bases in the middle. CDR3 in DNA: TGTGCCAGCAGCTCGGAGACAGGATATAGCAATCAGCCCCAGCATTTT. Protein: CASSSETGYSNQPQHF. The full variable domain, rest sourced from reference TRBV7-2 and TRBJ1-5, is GAGVSQSPSNKVTEKGKDVELRCDPISGHTALYWYRQSLGQGLEFLIYFQGNSAPDKSGLPSDRFSAERTGGSVSTLTIQRTQQEDSAVYLCASSSETGYSNQPQHFGDGTRLSIL.

This clonotype came up many times. The genes are TRBV12-3 or TRBV12-4 and TRBJ2-7, with TRBD2 as a possible D gene (6 bases). The CDR3 has 16 residues. The V end lost 1 base, the J end lost 4 bases, and 17 bases lay between the germline ends. The CDR3, as DNA: TGTGCCAGCAGTTTAGGCGACCTTAGCGGCACGTACGAGCAGTACTTC. Encoded protein: CASSLGDLSGTYEQYF.

This clonotype was seen repeatedly, ten times or more. This chain links TRBV6-1 with TRBJ2-5; TRBD1 aligns across 9 bases. With 10 bases clipped from V and 4 bases from J, the junction kept 7 bases outside the gene matches. The CDR3 is 13 residues long. Germline V gene sequence: CDR1 MNHNS, CDR2 SASEGT. This CDR3 is CATLGQGPETQYF. DNA of the CDR3: TGTGCCACCCTTGGACAGGGGCCAGAGACCCAGTACTTC.